This T cell receptor (beta chain) was documented in a study of control samples from healthy donors and cancer patients. TCRdb's table, derived via immunoSEQ multiplex PCR, lists solely in-frame clones and lacks some. The sample carries roughly 120,000 clones, more than 85% recorded once. This clone was recorded once. From germline, CDR1 is KGHDR and CDR2 SFDVKD. Deletions cut 1 base from V and 2 bases from J, with 2 bases between. This CDR3 has 13 amino acids. The gene calls are TRBV24-1 and TRBJ1-5; D not certain. The source is a man aged 50 to 59 with head and neck cancer. The source material was PBMCs. This CDR3 is CATSDLGNQPQHF. CDR3 bases: TGTGCCACCAGTGATTTAGGCAATCAGCCCCAGCATTTT.